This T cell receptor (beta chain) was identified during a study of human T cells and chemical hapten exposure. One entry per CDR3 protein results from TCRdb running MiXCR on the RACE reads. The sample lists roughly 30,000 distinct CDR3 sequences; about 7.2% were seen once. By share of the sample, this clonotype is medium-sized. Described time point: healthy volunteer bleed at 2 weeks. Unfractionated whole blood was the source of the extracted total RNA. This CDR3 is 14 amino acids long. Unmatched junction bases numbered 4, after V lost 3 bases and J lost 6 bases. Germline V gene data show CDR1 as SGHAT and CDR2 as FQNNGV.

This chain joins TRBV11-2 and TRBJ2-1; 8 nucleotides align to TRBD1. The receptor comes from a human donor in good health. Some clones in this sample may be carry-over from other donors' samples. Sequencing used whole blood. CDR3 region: CASSLGTGGNEQFF. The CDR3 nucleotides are TGTGCCAGCAGCTTGGGAACAGGGGGCAATGAGCAGTTCTTC.